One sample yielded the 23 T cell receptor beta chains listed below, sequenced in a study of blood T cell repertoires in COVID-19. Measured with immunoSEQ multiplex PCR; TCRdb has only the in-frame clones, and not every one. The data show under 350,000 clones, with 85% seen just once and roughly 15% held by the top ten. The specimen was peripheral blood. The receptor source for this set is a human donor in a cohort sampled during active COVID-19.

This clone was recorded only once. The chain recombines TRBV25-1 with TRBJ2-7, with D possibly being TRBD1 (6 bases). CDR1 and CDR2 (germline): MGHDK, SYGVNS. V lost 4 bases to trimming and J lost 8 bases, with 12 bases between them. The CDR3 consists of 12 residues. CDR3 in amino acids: CASSAQGYQQYF. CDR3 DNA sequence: TGTGCCAGCAGTGCCCAGGGGTACCAGCAGTACTTC.

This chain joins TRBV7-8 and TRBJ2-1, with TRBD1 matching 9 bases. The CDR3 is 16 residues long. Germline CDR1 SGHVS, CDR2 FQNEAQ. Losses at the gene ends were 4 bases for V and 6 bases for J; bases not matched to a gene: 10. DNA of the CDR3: TGTGCCAGCAGCTCACAACCGAGACAGGGGGGCAATGAGCAGTTCTTC. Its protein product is CASSSQPRQGGNEQFF.

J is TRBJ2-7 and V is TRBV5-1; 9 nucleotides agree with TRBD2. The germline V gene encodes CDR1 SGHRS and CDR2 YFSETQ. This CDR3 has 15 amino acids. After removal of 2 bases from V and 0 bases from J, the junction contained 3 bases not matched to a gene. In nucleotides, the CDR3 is TGCGCCAGCAGCTTACTAGCGGGCACCTCCTACGAGCAGTACTTC. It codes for CASSLLAGTSYEQYF.

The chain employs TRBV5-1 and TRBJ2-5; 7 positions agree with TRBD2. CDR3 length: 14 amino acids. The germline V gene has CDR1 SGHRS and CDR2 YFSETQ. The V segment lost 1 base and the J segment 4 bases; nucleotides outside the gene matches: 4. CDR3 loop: CASSLWGEGETQYF. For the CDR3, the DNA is TGCGCCAGCAGCTTGTGGGGGGAGGGAGAGACCCAGTACTTC.

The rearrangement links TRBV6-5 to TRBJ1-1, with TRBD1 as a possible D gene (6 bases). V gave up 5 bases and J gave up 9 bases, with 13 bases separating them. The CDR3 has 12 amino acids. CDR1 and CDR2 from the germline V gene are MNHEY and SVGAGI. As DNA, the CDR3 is TGTGCCAGCAGTAAATCTACAGGGAAAGCTTTCTTT. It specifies CASSKSTGKAFF.

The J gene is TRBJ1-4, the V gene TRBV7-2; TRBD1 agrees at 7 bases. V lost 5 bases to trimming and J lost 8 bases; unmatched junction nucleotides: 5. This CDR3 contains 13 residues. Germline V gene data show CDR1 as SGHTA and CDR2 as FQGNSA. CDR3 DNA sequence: TGTGCCAGCAGCAGCGGACAGGTCGAAAAACTGTTTTTT. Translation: CASSSGQVEKLFF.

CDR3 bases: TGTGCCAGCAGCCAAGGGGGCGCGGGGAAGCAGCCCCAGCATTTT. Protein sequence: CASSQGGAGKQPQHF. This chain links TRBV6-2 or TRBV6-3 with TRBJ1-5; 7 nucleotides line up with TRBD1. Germline V gives CDR1 MNHEY, CDR2 SVGEGT. The CDR3 runs 15 residues. Trimming cost V 6 bases and J 7 bases; bases outside gene matches: 12.

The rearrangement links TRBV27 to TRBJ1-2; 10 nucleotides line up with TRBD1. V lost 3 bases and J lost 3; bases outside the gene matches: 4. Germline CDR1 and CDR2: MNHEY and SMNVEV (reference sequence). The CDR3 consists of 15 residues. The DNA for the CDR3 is TGTGCCAGCAGTTTGAAGACAGGGGGCTACTATGGCTACACCTTC. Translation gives CASSLKTGGYYGYTF.

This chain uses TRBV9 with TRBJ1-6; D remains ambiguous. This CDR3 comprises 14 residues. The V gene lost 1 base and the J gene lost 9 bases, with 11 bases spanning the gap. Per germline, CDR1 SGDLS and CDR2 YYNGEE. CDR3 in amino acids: CASSVSGQSSPLHF. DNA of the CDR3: TGTGCCAGCAGCGTAAGCGGTCAGAGTTCACCCCTCCACTTT.

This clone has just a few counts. CDR3 DNA sequence: TGCGCCAGCAGCCAAGAGACTAGCAGAGGTGAGCAGTTCTTC. The encoded protein is CASSQETSRGEQFF. The chain links TRBV4-3 to TRBJ2-1, with 7 bases that match TRBD2. CDR3 length: 14 amino acids. The trim removed 0 bases at V and 9 bases at J, leaving 5 bases unmatched. Germline V lookup: CDR1 LGHNA, CDR2 YSLEER.

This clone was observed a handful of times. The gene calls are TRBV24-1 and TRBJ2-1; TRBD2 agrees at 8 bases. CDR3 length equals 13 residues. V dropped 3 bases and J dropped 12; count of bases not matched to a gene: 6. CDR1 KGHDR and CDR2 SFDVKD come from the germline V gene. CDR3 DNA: TGTGCCACCAGTGATGGCGGGGGGTATGGGCAGTTCTTC. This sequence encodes CATSDGGGYGQFF.

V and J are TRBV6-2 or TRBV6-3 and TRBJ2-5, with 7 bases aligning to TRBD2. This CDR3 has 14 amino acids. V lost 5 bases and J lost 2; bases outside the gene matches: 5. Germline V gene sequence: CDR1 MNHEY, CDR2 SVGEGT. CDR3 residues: CASSRGGAQETQYF. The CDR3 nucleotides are TGTGCCAGCAGTAGGGGAGGGGCTCAAGAGACCCAGTACTTC.

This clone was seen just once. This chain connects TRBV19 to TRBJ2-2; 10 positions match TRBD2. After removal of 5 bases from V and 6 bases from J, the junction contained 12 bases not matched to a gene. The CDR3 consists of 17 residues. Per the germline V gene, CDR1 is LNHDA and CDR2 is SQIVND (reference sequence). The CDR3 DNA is TGTGCCAGTAGTTATAGGGCTAGCGGGAGAGGTGCCGGGGAGCTGTTTTTT. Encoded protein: CASSYRASGRGAGELFF. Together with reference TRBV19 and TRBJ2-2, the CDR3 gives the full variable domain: DGGITQSPKYLFRKEGQNVTLSCEQNLNHDAMYWYRQDPGQGLRLIYYSQIVNDFQKGDIAEGYSVSREKKESFPLTVTSAQKNPTAFYLCASSYRASGRGAGELFFGEGSRLTVL.

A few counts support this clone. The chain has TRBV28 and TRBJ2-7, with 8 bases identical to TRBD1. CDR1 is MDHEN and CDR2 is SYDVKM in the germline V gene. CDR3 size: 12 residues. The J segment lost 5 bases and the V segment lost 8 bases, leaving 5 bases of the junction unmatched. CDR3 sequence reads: CASCGTGDEQYF. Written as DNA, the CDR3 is TGTGCCAGCTGCGGGACAGGTGACGAGCAGTACTTC.

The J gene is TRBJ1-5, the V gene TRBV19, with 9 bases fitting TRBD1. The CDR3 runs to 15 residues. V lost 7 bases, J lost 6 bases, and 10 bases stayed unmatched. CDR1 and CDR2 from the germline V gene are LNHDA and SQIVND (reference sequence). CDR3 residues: CASMLTGGPRQPQHF. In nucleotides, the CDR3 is TGTGCCAGTATGTTGACAGGGGGGCCGCGTCAGCCCCAGCATTTT.

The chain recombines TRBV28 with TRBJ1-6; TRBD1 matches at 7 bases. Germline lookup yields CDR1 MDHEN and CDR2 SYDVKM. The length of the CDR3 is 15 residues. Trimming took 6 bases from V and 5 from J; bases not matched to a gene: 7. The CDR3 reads CASSTQGINNSPLHF. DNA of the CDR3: TGTGCCAGCAGCACACAGGGGATAAATAATTCACCCCTCCACTTT.

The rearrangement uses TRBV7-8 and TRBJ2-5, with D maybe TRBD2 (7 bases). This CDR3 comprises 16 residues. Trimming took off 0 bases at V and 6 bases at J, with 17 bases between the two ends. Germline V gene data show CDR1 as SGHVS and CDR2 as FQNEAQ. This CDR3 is CASSLAARGGGKTQYF. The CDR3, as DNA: TGTGCCAGCAGCTTAGCGGCCCGGGGAGGGGGAAAGACCCAGTACTTC. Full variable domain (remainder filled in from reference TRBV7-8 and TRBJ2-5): GAGVSQSPRYKVAKRGQDVALRCDPISGHVSLFWYQQALGQGPEFLTYFQNEAQLDKSGLPSDRFFAERPEGSVSTLKIQRTQQEDSAVYLCASSLAARGGGKTQYFGPGTRLLVL.

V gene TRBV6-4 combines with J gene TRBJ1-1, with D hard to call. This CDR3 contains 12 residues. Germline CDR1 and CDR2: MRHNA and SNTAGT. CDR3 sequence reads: CGSEVGNTEAFF. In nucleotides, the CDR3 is TGTGGGTCAGAGGTTGGGAACACTGAAGCTTTCTTT.

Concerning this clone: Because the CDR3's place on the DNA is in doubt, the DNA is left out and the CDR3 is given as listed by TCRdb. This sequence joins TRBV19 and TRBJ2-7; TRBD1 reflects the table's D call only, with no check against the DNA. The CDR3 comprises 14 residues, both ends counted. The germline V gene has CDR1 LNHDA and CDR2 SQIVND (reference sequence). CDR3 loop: CASTSGQGIHEQYF.

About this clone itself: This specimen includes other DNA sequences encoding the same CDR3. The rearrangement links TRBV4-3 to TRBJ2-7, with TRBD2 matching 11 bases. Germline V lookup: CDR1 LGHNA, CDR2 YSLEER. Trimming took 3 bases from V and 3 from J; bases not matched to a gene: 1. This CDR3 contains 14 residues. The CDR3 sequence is CASSQTSGIYEQYF. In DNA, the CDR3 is TGCGCCAGCAGCCAGACTAGCGGGATCTACGAGCAGTACTTC.

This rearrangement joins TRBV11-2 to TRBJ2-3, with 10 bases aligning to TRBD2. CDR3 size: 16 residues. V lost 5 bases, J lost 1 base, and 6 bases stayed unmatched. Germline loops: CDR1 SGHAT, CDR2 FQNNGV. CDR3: CASSATSGTRTDTQYF. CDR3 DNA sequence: TGTGCCAGCAGCGCTACTAGCGGGACTCGCACAGATACGCAGTATTTT.

The CDR3, as DNA: TGTGCCAGCCGCAGGGGAAACGGGGGCTACACCTTC. It codes for CASRRGNGGYTF. The chain combines TRBV19 with TRBJ1-2; weak D call: TRBD1 (6 bases). CDR1 is LNHDA, CDR2 SQIVND, per germline (reference sequence). The CDR3 covers 12 residues. The V end was cut by 9 bases, the J end by 8 bases, with 16 bases between.

The CDR3 nucleotides read TGTGCCAGCAGTGACTCGAAGTTATCCAGGGACAATCAGCCCCAGCATTTT. Residues: CASSDSKLSRDNQPQHF. J is TRBJ1-5 and V is TRBV6-4; weak D call: TRBD1 (5 bases). Between the trimmed V and J ends, which lost 0 bases and 3 bases, there was a span of 15 bases. In germline, CDR1 is MRHNA, CDR2 SNTAGT. CDR3 length equals 17 residues.